This T cell receptor (beta chain) stems from a study of blood T cell repertoires in COVID-19. Overall study: From the United States, Italy and Spain came samples of acute and convalescent COVID-19. T cells, B-cell-depleted T cells, or PBMCs provided the cDNA or gDNA that served as material.

In the study's own analysis: Researchers report that nucleated cell counts were estimated from reference gene primer amplification. Sequencing was performed with immunoSEQ multiplex PCR; in TCRdb, only in-frame clones are kept and a portion is missing. D and trimming were read from the DNA, whereas the V and J calls and clone size are those reported in that table. The table has about 170,000 clones, around 88% seen once; the top ten hold roughly 19%. There are 15 residues in the CDR3. Germline V lookup: CDR1 MNHNY, CDR2 SVGAGI (reference sequence). V was clipped by 7 bases and J by 1 base, with 16 bases between them.

This sequence originates from a woman in her 70s who had recovered from COVID-19. The genes are TRBV6-6 and TRBJ1-2; a possible D gene is TRBD1 (5 bases). Sequenced input: peripheral blood. CDR3 nucleotides: TGTGCCAGCACCCACGGGGGGGGGTATAACTATGGCTACACCTTC. As protein: CASTHGGGYNYGYTF.